Listed below are T cell receptor beta chains from one sample, sequenced in a study of blood T cells in healthy people across ages. TCRdb re-called the 5' RACE reads through MiXCR, storing one row per CDR3 protein. The top ten clones hold around 30% of a sample with around 800,000 distinct CDR3 sequences, around two thirds of them seen once. Sequences were obtained from blood. The source is a man aged 30 to 39 in good health. Each CDR3 is given with its conserved first and last residue.

13,TRBV3-1,TRBJ2-2,CASSYTGPGELFF
13,TRBV29-1,TRBJ2-7,CSVASGDVYEQYF
13,TRBV29-1,TRBJ2-5,CSVRGQEKETQYF
13,TRBV29-1,TRBJ2-7,CSVEEAQKYEQYF
12,TRBV6-5,TRBJ2-2,CASNSYTGELFF
15,TRBV7-2,-,CASSLARSRGHEQYF
14,TRBV5-1,TRBJ1-1,CASSLAGYSQGPFF
14,TRBV27,TRBJ2-7,CASRGGQGGYEQYF
18,TRBV3-1,TRBJ1-1,CASSQVTGTGGLNTEAFF
14,TRBV7-2,TRBJ2-7,CASSLGGGKDEQYF
14,TRBV18,TRBJ1-4,CASSLRDSNEKLFF
13,TRBV10-3,-,CATGLAPEETQYF
15,TRBV29-1,TRBJ2-1,CSVQQVPRVNNEQFF
13,TRBV28,TRBJ2-1,CASRAGERNEQFF
18,TRBV4-3,-,CASSPRPLAGGGKNIQYF
15,TRBV9,TRBJ1-2,CASSVEAGRSYGYTF
14,TRBV4-2,TRBJ2-7,CASRKAGGSYEQYF
14,TRBV7-9,TRBJ1-2,CASSQRQGEGGYTF
15,TRBV4-3,TRBJ2-1,CASRPTTSSYNEQFF
17,TRBV6-2/TRBV6-3,TRBJ2-3,CASSNPGLPAGTDRQYF
16,TRBV4-1,TRBJ1-5,CASSQVAGGADQPQHF
13,TRBV20-1,TRBJ2-7,CSAPRGGAYEQYF
14,TRBV12-3/TRBV12-4,TRBJ2-3,CASRGDTRGDTQYF
18,TRBV9,-,CASSVSSRGQGFPNIQYF
12,TRBV14,TRBJ2-3,CASSQEGIAQYF
12,TRBV20-1,TRBJ1-5,CSAIQGYQPQHF
16,TRBV9,TRBJ1-3,CASALDIGPTEFTIYF
17,TRBV3-1,TRBJ2-3,CASSPWTGFSSTDTQYF
15,TRBV6-6,TRBJ2-7,CASSYDRTHSYEQYF
13,TRBV15,TRBJ2-3,CATSSPRIDTQYF
15,TRBV15,TRBJ2-7,CATSRDLGNSYEQYF
17,TRBV3-1,TRBJ2-6,CASSQGVGTSGANVLTF
15,TRBV11-2,TRBJ2-7,CASSLARDRSYEQYF
14,TRBV15,TRBJ2-1,CATSRGGGMDGQFF
13,TRBV12-3/TRBV12-4,TRBJ2-1,CASTGLAGNEQFF
13,TRBV20-1,TRBJ2-3,CSARIIGRDTQYF
15,TRBV13,TRBJ1-2,CASSPLVEGENGYTF
15,TRBV21-1,TRBJ2-7,CASSRAGDVLDEQYF
17,TRBV7-3,TRBJ2-5,CASSLTPPGAGGHDQYF
14,TRBV29-1,TRBJ2-2,CSVVAGGNTGELFF
17,TRBV27,TRBJ1-6,CASTQGPLRGFNSPLHF
16,TRBV23-1,TRBJ1-4,CASSQQVVATNEKLFF
15,TRBV4-3,TRBJ2-7,CASSQERTVRNEQYF
13,TRBV5-5,TRBJ2-7,CASSTGQYAEQYF
15,TRBV20-1,TRBJ2-5,CSARSETSGSETQYF
16,TRBV6-6,TRBJ2-1,CASSKTSGGGYNEQFF